The clone carrying this T cell receptor (beta chain) has a count of ten or more. No antigen is known for it. Original data processing: For papillary thyroid cancer, a distant-metastasis classifier was constructed from CDR3 differences observed across clinicopathological groups. MiXCR was used by TCRdb to re-call the PCR reads. V and J calls and clone size were set by TCRdb, not the authors. The data contain fewer than 12,000 clones, around 30% of them singletons. This specimen belongs to a study of metastatic and nonmetastatic thyroid tumors. Across the whole study: Comparative analysis of repertoires was undertaken across blood and tumor or nodule tissue obtained from malignant and benign thyroid patients.

This CDR3 is built from 15 residues. Germline V lookup: CDR1 MGHRA, CDR2 YSYEKL. The ends lost 1 base at V and 0 bases at J; junction bases unmatched: 1. Notes on the study in general: Relative to benign nodules, malignant thyroid tumors were reportedly characterized by significantly elevated TCR beta diversity in blood and tumor.

Treatment of any kind had been given to no patient before thyroid surgery. The material sequenced was tumor tissue. This TCR came from a male donor with papillary thyroid cancer or a benign thyroid nodule (not recorded which). Some clones in this sample may be carry-over from other donors' samples. This chain links TRBV4-1 with TRBJ2-7; TRBD2 matches 9 bases. CDR3 residues: CASSQGTSVSYEQYF. The DNA for the CDR3 is TGCGCCAGCAGCCAAGGGACTAGCGTCTCCTACGAGCAGTACTTC.